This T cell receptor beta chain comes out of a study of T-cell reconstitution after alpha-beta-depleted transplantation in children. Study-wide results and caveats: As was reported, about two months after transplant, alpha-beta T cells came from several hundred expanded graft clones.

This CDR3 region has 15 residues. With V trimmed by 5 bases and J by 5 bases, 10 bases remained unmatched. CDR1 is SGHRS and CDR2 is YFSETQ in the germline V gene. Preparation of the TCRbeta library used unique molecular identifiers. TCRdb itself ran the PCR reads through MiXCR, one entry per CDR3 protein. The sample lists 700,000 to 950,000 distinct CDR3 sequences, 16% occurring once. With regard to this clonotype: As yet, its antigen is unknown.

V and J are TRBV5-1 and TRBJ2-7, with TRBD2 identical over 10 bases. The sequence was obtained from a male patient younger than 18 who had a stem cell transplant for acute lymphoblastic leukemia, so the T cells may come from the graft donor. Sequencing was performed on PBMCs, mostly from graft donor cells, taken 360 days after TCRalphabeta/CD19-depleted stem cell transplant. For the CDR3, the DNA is TGCGCCAGCAGAGCCGGGACTAGCGACTTCCACGAGCAGTACTTC. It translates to CASRAGTSDFHEQYF.